Shown below are 15 T cell receptor beta chains from a single sample sequenced in a study of cytomegalovirus exposure and HLA in healthy donors. The method was immunoSEQ multiplex PCR; TCRdb's version includes in-frame clones alone and lacks a portion of them. The sample includes more than 95,000 clones, 75% to 90% of them seen just once. The specimen was PBMCs. The receptor source for this set is a man aged 18 to 30 in good health and CMV-seropositive.

This chain connects TRBV5-1 to TRBJ1-2; tentatively, D is TRBD1 (6 bases). This CDR3 contains 15 residues. Trimming took off 0 bases at V and 7 bases at J, with 16 bases between the two ends. CDR1 and CDR2 (germline): SGHRS, YFSETQ. This chain's CDR3 is CASSLAAQGTGGYTF. Here the CDR3 DNA reads TGCGCCAGCAGCTTGGCAGCACAGGGTACCGGTGGCTACACCTTC.

The chain employs TRBV27 and TRBJ1-6; 9 bases are shared with TRBD1. Losses at the gene ends were 2 bases for V and 7 bases for J; bases not matched to a gene: 9. The V gene's germline CDR1 is MNHEY and CDR2 SMNVEV (reference sequence). The CDR3 is 17 amino acids. Here the CDR3 reads CASSLLPWDRENSPLHF. CDR3 coding DNA: TGTGCCAGCAGTTTACTTCCCTGGGACAGGGAGAATTCACCCCTCCACTTT.

V usage is TRBV12-5 and J usage is TRBJ1-2; tentatively, D is TRBD1 (5 bases). The CDR3 contains 15 residues. Germline V gene data show CDR1 as LGHNT and CDR2 as FRNRAP. V was cut by 0 bases and J by 4 bases, with 12 bases left in between. The chain's CDR3 is CASGLVGVGPYGYTF. The CDR3 DNA reads TGTGCTAGTGGTTTGGTAGGCGTGGGGCCCTATGGCTACACCTTC. Together with reference TRBV12-5 and TRBJ1-2, the CDR3 gives the full variable domain: DARVTQTPRHKVTEMGQEVTMRCQPILGHNTVFWYRQTMMQGLELLAYFRNRAPLDDSGMPKDRFSAEMPDATLATLKIQPSEPRDSAVYFCASGLVGVGPYGYTFGSGTRLTVV.

This clone has a handful of counts. V is TRBV7-2 and J is TRBJ2-7, with D perhaps matching TRBD2 (5 bases). The V gene lost 0 bases and the J gene lost 5 bases, with 8 bases spanning the gap. The CDR3 has 13 amino acids. Per germline, CDR1 SGHTA and CDR2 FQGNSA. The CDR3 coding sequence is TGTGCCAGCAGCTTAGCCGTCGGGGACGAGCAGTACTTC. This encodes CASSLAVGDEQYF.

This chain connects TRBV10-2 to TRBJ2-2; D ambiguous. V lost 2 bases to trimming and J lost 6 bases, with 7 bases between them. The CDR3 runs 13 residues. Germline assignment: CDR1 WSHSY and CDR2 SAAADI. The CDR3: CASSEHQAGELFF. The CDR3 region has the DNA TGCGCCAGCAGTGAGCACCAGGCCGGGGAGCTGTTTTTT.

The J gene is TRBJ1-6, the V gene TRBV6-6; 7 nucleotides agree with TRBD1. Trimming cost V 5 bases and J 10 bases; bases outside gene matches: 8. The germline V gene has CDR1 MNHNY and CDR2 SVGAGI (reference sequence). The CDR3 sequence is 14 residues long. Here the CDR3 DNA reads TGTGCCAGCAGTAAGTACAGGGGAGACTCACCCCTCCACTTT. Its translation: CASSKYRGDSPLHF.

This chain joins TRBV19 and TRBJ1-2, with no clear D. Germline V gene lookup returns CDR1 LNHDA and CDR2 SQIVND (reference sequence). There are 11 residues in the CDR3. Trimming stripped 4 bases from V and 8 bases from J, with 8 bases between. The CDR3 nucleotides read TGTGCCAGTAGTACCGGGAGCGGCTACACCTTC. It translates to CASSTGSGYTF. The full variable domain, its missing parts supplied by reference TRBV19 and TRBJ1-2, is DGGITQSPKYLFRKEGQNVTLSCEQNLNHDAMYWYRQDPGQGLRLIYYSQIVNDFQKGDIAEGYSVSREKKESFPLTVTSAQKNPTAFYLCASSTGSGYTFGSGTRLTVV.

V and J are TRBV18 and TRBJ2-7; D gene uncertain. Trimming removed 5 bases at V and 6 bases at J, with 14 bases between. The CDR3 consists of 13 residues. Germline V gene sequence: CDR1 KGHSH, CDR2 LQKENI. The CDR3 loop reads CASSYQDRAEQYF. The CDR3 nucleotides are TGTGCCAGCTCATACCAGGATCGAGCCGAGCAGTACTTC.

J is TRBJ2-3 and V is TRBV5-4; D perhaps matches TRBD2 (5 bases). V was pared by 3 bases and J by 1 base, with 15 bases between. CDR3 length: 16 residues. Germline V lookup: CDR1 SGHNT, CDR2 YYREEE (reference sequence). CDR3 coding DNA: TGTGCCAGCAGCTATACGGGAAACCAGGGCACAGATACGCAGTATTTT. Translated, it gives CASSYTGNQGTDTQYF.

The chain combines TRBV5-6 with TRBJ1-2, with 9 nucleotides matching TRBD1. V dropped 7 bases and J dropped 2; count of bases not matched to a gene: 6. From germline, CDR1 is SGHDT and CDR2 YYEEEE. The CDR3 contains 14 residues. The CDR3 DNA sequence: TGTGCCAGCGAAAGGGACAGGGTCAACTATGGCTACACCTTC. Its translation: CASERDRVNYGYTF.

This sequence joins TRBV5-5 and TRBJ2-1; the match to TRBD1 covers 7 bases. V shed 0 bases and J 9 bases; nucleotides not matched to a gene: 3. The CDR3 covers 13 residues. CDR1 and CDR2 (germline): SGHKS, YYEKEE (reference sequence). The CDR3 bases are TGTGCCAGCAGCTTGGACAGGGGCATTGAGCAGTTCTTC. The encoded protein is CASSLDRGIEQFF. The entire variable domain, with the rest obtained from reference TRBV5-5 and TRBJ2-1, is as follows: DAGVTQSPTHLIKTRGQQVTLRCSPISGHKSVSWYQQVLGQGPQFIFQYYEKEERGRGNFPDRFSARQFPNYSSELNVNALLLGDSALYLCASSLDRGIEQFFGPGTRLTVL.

The chain has TRBV25-1 and TRBJ1-1; D possibly corresponds to TRBD1 (6 bases). This CDR3 contains 16 residues. V was clipped by 2 bases and J by 3 bases, with 16 bases between them. CDR1 and CDR2 from the germline V gene are MGHDK and SYGVNS. The CDR3, as DNA: TGTGCCAGCAGTGAAGCGGGGGCCCTAGGGGACACTGAAGCTTTCTTT. Protein product: CASSEAGALGDTEAFF.

The V call is TRBV5-4, the J call TRBJ1-4; 8 bases map to TRBD1. The J segment lost 8 bases and the V segment lost 0 bases, leaving 6 bases of the junction unmatched. CDR3 size: 15 residues. CDR1 is SGHNT and CDR2 is YYREEE in the germline V gene (reference sequence). The CDR3: CASSLDGTGHEKLFF. The CDR3 DNA reads as TGTGCCAGCAGCTTGGACGGGACAGGACACGAAAAACTGTTTTTT.

The chain is built from TRBV29-1 and TRBJ2-3; tentatively, D is TRBD1 (6 bases). Trimming took 0 bases from V and 4 from J, leaving 17 bases between them. Germline CDR1 is SQVTM and CDR2 is ANQGSEA. The CDR3 length is 16 residues. CDR3 sequence: CSVEDRLRGMSDTQYF. The DNA of the CDR3 is TGCAGCGTTGAAGATCGGCTCAGGGGAATGTCAGATACGCAGTATTTT.

This clone was picked up one time. CDR3 coding DNA: TGCGCCAGCAGCACACTACAGGGGTTAGTAGAGACCCAGTACTTC. Translation: CASSTLQGLVETQYF. This chain connects TRBV5-1 to TRBJ2-5; 7 bases agree with TRBD1. Losses at the gene ends were 4 bases for V and 4 bases for J; bases not matched to a gene: 10. Germline lookup yields CDR1 SGHRS and CDR2 YFSETQ. The CDR3 is 15 amino acids.